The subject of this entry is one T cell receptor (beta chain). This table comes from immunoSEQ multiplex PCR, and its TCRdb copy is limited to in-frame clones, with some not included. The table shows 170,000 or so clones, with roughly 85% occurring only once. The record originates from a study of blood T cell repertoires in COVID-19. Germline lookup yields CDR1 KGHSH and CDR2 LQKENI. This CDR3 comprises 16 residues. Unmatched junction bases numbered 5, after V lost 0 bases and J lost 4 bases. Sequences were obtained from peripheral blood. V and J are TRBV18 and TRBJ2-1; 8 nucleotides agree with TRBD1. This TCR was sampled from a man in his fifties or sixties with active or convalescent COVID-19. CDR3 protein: CASSPPRTGSYNEQFF. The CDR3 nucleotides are TGTGCCAGCTCACCACCGAGGACAGGGTCTTACAATGAGCAGTTCTTC.